These 2 T cell receptor beta chains came from one sample sequenced in a study of blood T cells in healthy people across ages. Primed by a sample-barcoded 5' primer and a J-beta primer mix, a second PCR proceeded for about 7 to 11 cycles. TCRdb recomputed calls from the 5' RACE reads with MiXCR, one row per CDR3 protein. Of 1 million to 1.2 million distinct CDR3 sequences listed, 35% to 40% are singletons. The sample consisted of blood. Source of these receptors: a man aged 18-30 years in good health.

This clonotype was detected a few times. V and J are TRBV27 and TRBJ1-6; D is possibly TRBD1 (5 bases). The V end lost 6 bases, the J end lost 6 bases, and 9 bases lay between the germline ends. Germline V gene sequence: CDR1 MNHEY, CDR2 SMNVEV (reference sequence). The CDR3 runs 13 residues. CDR3 protein: CASRGTVNSPLHF. DNA for the CDR3: TGTGCCAGCAGGGGGACGGTTAATTCACCCCTCCACTTT.

About this clonotype: One junction end does not reproduce the germline sequence, and a read error may be involved. V and J are TRBV6-6 and TRBJ2-7; D unresolved. CDR1 and CDR2 (germline): MNHNY, SVGAGI (reference sequence). CDR3 length equals 13 residues. The CDR3 region is CASSDSNGFEQYF. The DNA for the CDR3 is TGTGCCAGCAGTGACTCGAACGGGTTCGAGCAGTACTTC.